The clone carrying this T cell receptor (beta chain) occurred once. Its antigen is currently unknown. CDR1 and CDR2 from the germline V gene are MNHEY and SMNVEV (reference sequence). Trimming left V 5 bases short and J 3 bases short, with 2 bases between. The CDR3 extends over 11 amino acids. These data belong to a study of T cell repertoires in ileal Crohn's disease. Study-wide context: About half of patients got postoperative therapy: roughly 12 thiopurines, some 19 anti-TNF. Findings of the study overall: Sorted CD8 T cells held more high-frequency clones than CD4.

Only in-frame clones appear in the TCRdb table, and some are missing; sequencing was by immunoSEQ multiplex PCR. Among about 8,200 clones, about 95% were seen once, and the ten largest hold 0.22%. This TCR was sampled from an adult with Crohn's disease. Sequenced material: ileal tissue. This chain uses TRBV27 with TRBJ2-1; D unclear. The CDR3 DNA reads TGTGCCAGCAGTCTCTACAATGAGCAGTTCTTC. The encoded protein is CASSLYNEQFF.